Listed below are T cell receptor beta chains from one sample, sequenced in a study of radiotherapy plus CTLA-4 blockade in lung cancer. TCRdb's copy holds only in-frame clones and misses some; the assay was immunoSEQ multiplex PCR. The sample holds tens of thousands of clones, about four fifths seen once. Here the sequenced sample was peripheral blood, taken from a patient treated with radiotherapy plus ipilimumab. The receptors come from a human donor with non-small cell lung cancer that progressed on radiotherapy plus ipilimumab. Both conserved end residues are part of each CDR3. Each record gives: clone size, D gene, V gene, J gene, CDR3 protein, CDR3 DNA. The D gene is left open where the match is weak. A row's size may be missing; if present it is once, few, many or a size class.

clone_size: .
d_call: .
v_call: TRBV6-5
j_call: TRBJ2-7
cdr3_aa: CASSYIRRDYEQYF
cdr3_nt: TGTGCCAGCAGTTACATCCGACGGGACTACGAGCAGTACTTC

clone_size: .
d_call: TRBD2
v_call: TRBV5-8
j_call: TRBJ2-3
cdr3_aa: CASSLSLAGYTDTQYF
cdr3_nt: TGTGCCAGCAGCTTGTCGCTAGCGGGGTACACAGATACGCAGTATTTT

clone_size: .
d_call: .
v_call: TRBV7-2
j_call: TRBJ2-3
cdr3_aa: CASSLAVGPTDTQYF
cdr3_nt: TGTGCCAGCAGCTTAGCGGTAGGGCCCACAGATACGCAGTATTTT

clone_size: few
d_call: .
v_call: TRBV27
j_call: TRBJ2-3
cdr3_aa: CASLDRSTDTQYF
cdr3_nt: TGTGCCAGCCTAGATAGAAGCACAGATACGCAGTATTTT

clone_size: once
d_call: .
v_call: TRBV5-6
j_call: TRBJ2-6
cdr3_aa: CASSSNQWSGANVLTF
cdr3_nt: TGTGCCAGCAGCTCTAACCAGTGGTCTGGGGCCAACGTCCTGACTTTC

clone_size: .
d_call: .
v_call: TRBV30
j_call: TRBJ1-2
cdr3_aa: CACGLRAVNYGYTF
cdr3_nt: TGTGCCTGTGGCTTGAGGGCCGTTAACTATGGCTACACCTTC

clone_size: once
d_call: .
v_call: TRBV9
j_call: TRBJ2-5
cdr3_aa: CASSVGEGETQYF
cdr3_nt: TGTGCCAGCAGCGTCGGGGAAGGAGAGACCCAGTACTTC

clone_size: .
d_call: TRBD2
v_call: TRBV7-9
j_call: TRBJ2-7
cdr3_aa: CASSASGTSGGTKQYF
cdr3_nt: TGTGCCAGCAGCGCGTCCGGGACTAGCGGGGGGACCAAGCAGTACTTC

clone_size: .
d_call: .
v_call: TRBV5-8
j_call: TRBJ1-4
cdr3_aa: CASNPSSRFNEKLFF
cdr3_nt: TGTGCCAGCAACCCGAGCAGTCGGTTTAATGAAAAACTGTTTTTT

clone_size: .
d_call: .
v_call: TRBV4-3
j_call: TRBJ2-2
cdr3_aa: CASSQDINTGELFF
cdr3_nt: TGCGCCAGCAGCCAAGACATAAACACCGGGGAGCTGTTTTTT

clone_size: .
d_call: TRBD1
v_call: TRBV2
j_call: TRBJ1-1
cdr3_aa: CATEKGANTEAFF
cdr3_nt: TGTGCCACTGAGAAGGGGGCGAACACTGAAGCTTTCTTT

clone_size: .
d_call: .
v_call: TRBV10-2
j_call: TRBJ1-4
cdr3_aa: CASTQQGREKLFF
cdr3_nt: TGCGCCAGCACCCAACAGGGCCGGGAAAAACTGTTTTTT

clone_size: .
d_call: TRBD2
v_call: TRBV2
j_call: TRBJ2-7
cdr3_aa: CATRGYEQYF
cdr3_nt: TGTGCCACGCGGGGGTACGAGCAGTACTTC

clone_size: .
d_call: .
v_call: TRBV18
j_call: TRBJ2-1
cdr3_aa: CASSHGGGSEQFF
cdr3_nt: TGTGCCAGCTCACACGGGGGTGGGAGTGAGCAGTTCTTC

clone_size: .
d_call: TRBD1
v_call: TRBV5-1
j_call: TRBJ1-3
cdr3_aa: CASRTGTGPSGNTIYF
cdr3_nt: TGCGCCAGCAGAACTGGGACAGGCCCCTCTGGAAACACCATATATTTT

clone_size: .
d_call: .
v_call: TRBV11-3
j_call: TRBJ1-1
cdr3_aa: CASTPGGYTEAFF
cdr3_nt: TGTGCCAGCACCCCGGGGGGATACACTGAAGCTTTCTTT

clone_size: .
d_call: .
v_call: TRBV29-1
j_call: TRBJ2-4
cdr3_aa: CSVEETRFSGLAKNIQYF
cdr3_nt: TGCAGCGTTGAAGAAACTAGATTCAGCGGACTAGCCAAAAACATTCAGTACTTC

clone_size: once
d_call: .
v_call: TRBV10-3
j_call: TRBJ1-3
cdr3_aa: CATAGAGNTIYF
cdr3_nt: TGTGCCACCGCGGGGGCGGGAAACACCATATATTTT

clone_size: once
d_call: .
v_call: TRBV4-1
j_call: TRBJ1-5
cdr3_aa: CASSLGHYSNQPQHF
cdr3_nt: TGCGCCAGCAGCCTGGGACACTATAGCAATCAGCCCCAGCATTTT

clone_size: .
d_call: .
v_call: TRBV6-1
j_call: TRBJ1-3
cdr3_aa: CASSEEEGNTIYF
cdr3_nt: TGTGCCAGCAGTGAAGAAGAGGGAAACACCATATATTTT

clone_size: .
d_call: .
v_call: TRBV5-1
j_call: TRBJ1-1
cdr3_aa: CASTTVGNTEAFF
cdr3_nt: TGCGCCAGCACAACTGTGGGGAACACTGAAGCTTTCTTT

clone_size: .
d_call: TRBD1
v_call: TRBV19
j_call: TRBJ1-5
cdr3_aa: CASSIGAGGQPQHF
cdr3_nt: TGTGCCAGTAGTATAGGGGCAGGGGGTCAGCCCCAGCATTTT

clone_size: .
d_call: .
v_call: TRBV19
j_call: TRBJ2-3
cdr3_aa: CASNAPSTDTQYF
cdr3_nt: TGTGCCAGTAACGCCCCTAGCACAGATACGCAGTATTTT

clone_size: .
d_call: TRBD1
v_call: TRBV7-2
j_call: TRBJ2-1
cdr3_aa: CASSPPSGTVYNEQFF
cdr3_nt: TGTGCCAGCAGCCCACCCTCGGGGACAGTCTACAATGAGCAGTTCTTC

clone_size: .
d_call: .
v_call: TRBV7-6
j_call: TRBJ2-7
cdr3_aa: CASSRGNPGSYEQYF
cdr3_nt: TGTGCCAGCAGCCGCGGGAATCCCGGCTCCTACGAGCAGTACTTC

clone_size: few
d_call: .
v_call: TRBV4-3
j_call: TRBJ1-3
cdr3_aa: CASSQLTGASSGNTIYF
cdr3_nt: TGCGCCAGCAGCCAACTGACAGGAGCGAGTTCTGGAAACACCATATATTTT

clone_size: .
d_call: .
v_call: TRBV10-3
j_call: TRBJ1-5
cdr3_aa: CAISESGPQPQHF
cdr3_nt: TGTGCCATCAGTGAGTCAGGCCCGCAGCCCCAGCATTTT

clone_size: .
d_call: .
v_call: TRBV7-2
j_call: TRBJ2-3
cdr3_aa: CASSPAGTDTQYF
cdr3_nt: TGTGCCAGCAGCCCTGCGGGCACAGATACGCAGTATTTT

clone_size: .
d_call: TRBD1
v_call: TRBV10-3
j_call: TRBJ2-7
cdr3_aa: CAALGGPPSYEQYF
cdr3_nt: TGTGCCGCTCTAGGGGGCCCCCCCTCCTACGAGCAGTACTTC

clone_size: .
d_call: TRBD1
v_call: TRBV7-6
j_call: TRBJ2-1
cdr3_aa: CASSLAAQGQGYNEQFF
cdr3_nt: TGTGCCAGCAGCTTAGCGGCCCAGGGACAGGGCTACAATGAGCAGTTCTTC

clone_size: .
d_call: TRBD2
v_call: TRBV4-2
j_call: TRBJ2-3
cdr3_aa: CASKGVGAGHSTDTQYF
cdr3_nt: TGTGCCAGCAAAGGGGTCGGAGCGGGGCACAGCACAGATACGCAGTATTTT

clone_size: .
d_call: .
v_call: TRBV29-1
j_call: TRBJ2-3
cdr3_aa: CSVEWGASRLYF
cdr3_nt: TGCAGCGTTGAGTGGGGGGCCAGCCGCCTGTATTTT

clone_size: .
d_call: .
v_call: TRBV6-5
j_call: TRBJ2-4
cdr3_aa: CASRENQAPGNIQYF
cdr3_nt: TGTGCCAGCAGGGAAAACCAGGCCCCGGGAAACATTCAGTACTTC

clone_size: .
d_call: .
v_call: TRBV9
j_call: TRBJ2-7
cdr3_aa: CASSVEGRGMYDEQYF
cdr3_nt: TGTGCCAGCAGCGTAGAAGGCAGGGGAATGTACGACGAGCAGTACTTC

clone_size: .
d_call: TRBD1
v_call: TRBV7-2
j_call: TRBJ1-4
cdr3_aa: CASSLASPGGFEKLFF
cdr3_nt: TGTGCCAGCAGCTTAGCGTCACCAGGGGGATTTGAAAAACTGTTTTTT

clone_size: .
d_call: TRBD1
v_call: TRBV5-4
j_call: TRBJ1-1
cdr3_aa: CASSLGGTDMNTEAFF
cdr3_nt: TGTGCCAGCAGCTTGGGGGGGACAGACATGAACACTGAAGCTTTCTTT

clone_size: .
d_call: TRBD2
v_call: TRBV19
j_call: TRBJ2-3
cdr3_aa: CASSAAGVPDTQYF
cdr3_nt: TGTGCCAGTAGTGCGGCGGGAGTGCCAGATACGCAGTATTTT

clone_size: .
d_call: TRBD1
v_call: TRBV11-2
j_call: TRBJ2-1
cdr3_aa: CASSLGQGGTVF
cdr3_nt: TGTGCCAGCAGCTTAGGACAAGGGGGCACCGTCTTC

clone_size: .
d_call: .
v_call: TRBV13
j_call: TRBJ2-7
cdr3_aa: CASSLINVRAGRNYEQYF
cdr3_nt: TGTGCCAGCAGCTTAATAAACGTTCGTGCAGGGAGAAACTACGAGCAGTACTTC

clone_size: .
d_call: TRBD2
v_call: TRBV15
j_call: TRBJ2-3
cdr3_aa: CATSRAGLASTDTQYF
cdr3_nt: TGTGCCACCAGCAGGGCGGGACTAGCGAGCACAGATACGCAGTATTTT

clone_size: .
d_call: .
v_call: TRBV9
j_call: TRBJ2-1
cdr3_aa: CASSVAQEFYNEQFF
cdr3_nt: TGTGCCAGCAGCGTAGCCCAGGAATTCTACAATGAGCAGTTCTTC

clone_size: .
d_call: TRBD1
v_call: TRBV10-1
j_call: TRBJ2-5
cdr3_aa: CASSPQGNQETQYF
cdr3_nt: TGCGCCAGCAGTCCACAGGGGAACCAAGAGACCCAGTACTTC

clone_size: .
d_call: TRBD2
v_call: TRBV28
j_call: TRBJ2-2
cdr3_aa: CASSLRGTRVGGGELFF
cdr3_nt: TGTGCCAGCAGCCTACGAGGGACTAGAGTCGGGGGCGGGGAGCTGTTTTTT

clone_size: once
d_call: TRBD2
v_call: TRBV7-2
j_call: TRBJ2-3
cdr3_aa: CASSLERLAVSTDTQYF
cdr3_nt: TGTGCCAGCAGCTTAGAACGGCTAGCGGTGAGCACAGATACGCAGTATTTT

clone_size: once
d_call: TRBD2
v_call: TRBV11-2
j_call: TRBJ2-7
cdr3_aa: CASSLVGTSGTYEQYF
cdr3_nt: TGTGCCAGCAGCTTAGTCGGGACTAGCGGGACCTACGAGCAGTACTTC